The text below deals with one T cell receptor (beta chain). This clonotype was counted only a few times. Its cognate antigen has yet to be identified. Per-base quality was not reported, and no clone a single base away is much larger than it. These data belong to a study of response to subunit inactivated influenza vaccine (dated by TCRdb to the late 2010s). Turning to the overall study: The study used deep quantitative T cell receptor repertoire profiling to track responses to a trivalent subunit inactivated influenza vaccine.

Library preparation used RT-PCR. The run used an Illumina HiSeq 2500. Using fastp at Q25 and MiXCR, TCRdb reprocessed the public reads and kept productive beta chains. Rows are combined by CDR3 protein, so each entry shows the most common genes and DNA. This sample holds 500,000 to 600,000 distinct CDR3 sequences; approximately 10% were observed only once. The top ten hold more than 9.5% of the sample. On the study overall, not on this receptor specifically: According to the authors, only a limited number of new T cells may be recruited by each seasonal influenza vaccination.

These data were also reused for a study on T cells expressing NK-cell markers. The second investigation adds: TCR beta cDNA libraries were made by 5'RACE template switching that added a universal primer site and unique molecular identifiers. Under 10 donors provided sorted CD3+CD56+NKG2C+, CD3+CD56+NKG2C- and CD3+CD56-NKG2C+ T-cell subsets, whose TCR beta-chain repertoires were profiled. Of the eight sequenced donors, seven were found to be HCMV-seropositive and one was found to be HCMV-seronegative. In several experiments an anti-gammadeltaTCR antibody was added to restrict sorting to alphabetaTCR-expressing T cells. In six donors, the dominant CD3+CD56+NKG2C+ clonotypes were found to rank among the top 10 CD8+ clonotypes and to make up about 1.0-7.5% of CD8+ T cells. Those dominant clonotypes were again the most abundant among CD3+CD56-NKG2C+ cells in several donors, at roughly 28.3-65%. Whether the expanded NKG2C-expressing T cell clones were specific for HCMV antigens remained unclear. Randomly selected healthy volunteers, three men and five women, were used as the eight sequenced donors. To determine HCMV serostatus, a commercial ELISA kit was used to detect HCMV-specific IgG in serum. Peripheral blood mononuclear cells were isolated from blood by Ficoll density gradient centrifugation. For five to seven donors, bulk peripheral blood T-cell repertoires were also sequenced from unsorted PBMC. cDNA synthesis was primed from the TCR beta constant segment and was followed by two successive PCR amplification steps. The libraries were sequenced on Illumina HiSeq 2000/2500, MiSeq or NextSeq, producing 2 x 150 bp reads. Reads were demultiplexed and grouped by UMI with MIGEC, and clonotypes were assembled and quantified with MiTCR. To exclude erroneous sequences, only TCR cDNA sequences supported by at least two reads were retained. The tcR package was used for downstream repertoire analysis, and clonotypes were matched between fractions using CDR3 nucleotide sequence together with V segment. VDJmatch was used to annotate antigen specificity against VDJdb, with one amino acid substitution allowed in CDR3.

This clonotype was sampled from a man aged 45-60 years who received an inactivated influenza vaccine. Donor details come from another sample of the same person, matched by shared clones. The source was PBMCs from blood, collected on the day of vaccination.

The DNA sequence reads TGTGCCAGCAGCTTAGAGGCTAGCGGGAGCACAGATACGCAGTATTTT. Translated, it gives CASSLEASGSTDTQYF. The chain uses TRBV7-9 and TRBJ2-3, with TRBD2 matching 8 junction bases. According to the germline V gene (reference sequence), CDR1 reads SEHNR and CDR2 reads FQNEAQ. Taken from cysteine to phenylalanine, the CDR3 has 16 residues. Only the CDR3 part of the read is kept: 48 bases, read in frame from the first base. Trimmed from V: 1 base; trimmed from J: 0 bases; junction bases lacking a gene match: 3.